Listed here are 25 T cell receptor beta chains from one sample, sequenced in a study of CD8 T cells in Susac syndrome. Reverse transcription of about 0.5 to 1 ug RNA used random hexamers. TCRdb re-called the immunoSEQ multiplex PCR reads through MiXCR, storing one row per CDR3 protein. The sample consists of over 200,000 distinct CDR3 sequences, just under 95% of them appearing once. The sample taken for sequencing was CD4+ T cells from PBMCs. These receptors were obtained from a human donor with multiple sclerosis.

V and J are TRBV9 and TRBJ1-4; 8 positions match TRBD1. CDR1 is SGDLS and CDR2 is YYNGEE in the germline V gene. The V segment lost 3 bases and the J segment 5 bases; nucleotides outside the gene matches: 9. This CDR3 is 16 amino acids long. The CDR3 sequence is CASSDGTGGLNEKLFF. The CDR3, as DNA: TGTGCCAGCAGCGACGGGACAGGAGGCTTGAATGAAAAACTGTTTTTT.

The V call is TRBV9, the J call TRBJ2-5, with 12 bases identical to TRBD2. Germline lookup yields CDR1 SGDLS and CDR2 YYNGEE. The CDR3 sequence is 15 residues long. V dropped 2 bases and J dropped 5; count of bases not matched to a gene: 4. CDR3 in DNA: TGTGCCAGCAGCGTTGGACTAGCGGGGCTTGAGACCCAGTACTTC. This codes for CASSVGLAGLETQYF.

The genes are TRBV12-3 or TRBV12-4 and TRBJ1-2; D unclear. The V end lost 5 bases, the J end lost 12 bases, and 16 bases lay between the germline ends. The CDR3 has 12 residues. The chain's CDR3 is CASSRSSDVDTF. CDR3 coding DNA: TGTGCCAGCAGTCGATCAAGCGACGTGGACACCTTC.

This clonotype occurred once. CDR3 protein: CASSLNTGQRNEQFF. CDR3 nucleotides: TGTGCCAGCAGCCTAAATACCGGGCAGCGGAATGAGCAGTTCTTC. The rearrangement links TRBV7-2 to TRBJ2-1, with D maybe TRBD2 (5 bases). CDR3 size: 15 residues. CDR1 is SGHTA and CDR2 is FQGNSA in the germline V gene. The V gene lost 5 bases and the J gene lost 7 bases, with 18 bases spanning the gap.

The chain combines TRBV18 with TRBJ1-2, with no clear D. The V end lost 3 bases, the J end lost 5 bases, and 7 bases lay between the germline ends. Germline V lookup: CDR1 KGHSH, CDR2 LQKENI. This CDR3 contains 12 residues. The CDR3 sequence is CASSPEGYGYTF. The CDR3 nucleotides are TGTGCCAGCTCACCCGAAGGGTATGGCTACACCTTC.

In this sample, this clonotype turned up a few times. In nucleotides, the CDR3 is TGTGCCACCAGCAGAGATATCGGGGACTACGAGCAGTACGTC. Encoded protein: CATSRDIGDYEQYV. The rearrangement joins TRBV15 to TRBJ2-7, with D perhaps matching TRBD2 (5 bases). This CDR3 is 14 amino acids long. V dropped 0 bases and J dropped 3 bases, with 9 bases sitting between them. Per germline, CDR1 LNHNV and CDR2 YYDKDF (reference sequence).

The chain links TRBV25-1 to TRBJ1-2; 7 positions agree with TRBD1. CDR3 size: 14 residues. Trimming took 8 bases from V and 8 from J; bases not matched to a gene: 14. The germline gives CDR1 MGHDK, CDR2 SYGVNS. CDR3 protein: CASLNPEGAGGYTF. The DNA for the CDR3 is TGTGCCAGCCTTAACCCGGAGGGGGCGGGCGGCTACACCTTC.

This chain uses TRBV2 with TRBJ2-2; TRBD1 aligns across 10 bases. The V segment lost 6 bases and the J segment 4 bases; nucleotides outside the gene matches: 5. The CDR3 contains 15 residues. Germline V gene sequence: CDR1 SNHLY, CDR2 FYNNEI. This chain's CDR3 is CASSPGQGTTGELFF. CDR3 DNA: TGTGCCAGCAGCCCGGGACAGGGGACCACCGGGGAGCTGTTTTTT. The complete variable domain, with remaining parts taken from reference TRBV2 and TRBJ2-2, reads EPEVTQTPSHQVTQMGQEVILRCVPISNHLYFYWYRQILGQKVEFLVSFYNNEISEKSEIFDDQFSVERPDGSNFTLKIRSTKLEDSAMYFCASSPGQGTTGELFFGEGSRLTVL.

This clonotype occurred a few times. The chain employs TRBV30 and TRBJ1-4; D unresolved. Trimming removed 0 bases at V and 10 bases at J, with 18 bases between. CDR1 and CDR2 from the germline V gene are GTSNPN and SVGIG (reference sequence). The CDR3 length is 15 residues. CDR3 loop: CAWSVGLAQEGKLFF. The CDR3 DNA is TGTGCCTGGAGTGTAGGATTGGCGCAGGAGGGAAAACTGTTTTTT. Based on the CDR3 plus reference TRBV30 and TRBJ1-4, the full variable domain is SQTIHQWPATLVQPVGSPLSLECTVEGTSNPNLYWYRQAAGRGLQLLFYSVGIGQISSEVPQNLSASRPQDRQFILSSKKLLLSDSGFYLCAWSVGLAQEGKLFFGSGTQLSVL.

In DNA form, the CDR3 reads TGTGCCTGGAGTTCCCGGGACGGAGTATACGAGCAGTACTTC. Its translation is CAWSSRDGVYEQYF. This chain connects TRBV30 to TRBJ2-7; the D gene could be TRBD1 or TRBD2 (5 bases each). Trimming shortened V by 2 bases and J by 4 bases, and 15 bases separated the two germline ends. This CDR3 region has 14 residues. The germline V gene has CDR1 GTSNPN and CDR2 SVGIG (reference sequence).

The J gene is TRBJ2-1, the V gene TRBV9; the match to TRBD1 covers 10 bases. The CDR3 covers 16 residues. The V gene's germline CDR1 is SGDLS and CDR2 YYNGEE. With V trimmed by 0 bases and J by 8 bases, 8 bases remained unmatched. The CDR3 nucleotides read TGTGCCAGCAGCGTAGGGCCGGGACAGGGGTATTATGAGCAGTTCTTC. This codes for CASSVGPGQGYYEQFF.

The table lists this clonotype with a count of one. J is TRBJ1-5 and V is TRBV20-1, with a weak D call TRBD1 (5 bases). CDR3 length: 17 amino acids. Germline V CDR1 and CDR2: DFQATT, SNEGSKA (reference sequence). V was trimmed by 5 bases and J by 3 bases, leaving 23 bases between them. CDR3 sequence reads: CSAPFGAGTLPNQPQHF. The CDR3, as DNA: TGCAGTGCTCCCTTTGGGGCAGGGACCCTCCCCAATCAGCCCCAGCATTTT.

This chain connects TRBV10-3 to TRBJ2-3; TRBD1 or TRBD2 may be the D gene (5 bases each). Germline V CDR1 and CDR2: ENHRY, SYGVKD. CDR3 length: 15 residues. V was trimmed by 7 bases and J by 0 bases, leaving 14 bases between them. The CDR3 coding sequence is TGTGCCATCAATCGCAGGGACCCAAGCACAGATACGCAGTATTTT. This encodes CAINRRDPSTDTQYF.

This clonotype was seen a handful of times. The chain links TRBV6-1 to TRBJ1-1, with 7 bases matching TRBD1. The CDR3 has 15 residues. With 4 bases clipped from V and 2 bases from J, the junction kept 7 bases outside the gene matches. The V gene's germline CDR1 is MNHNS and CDR2 SASEGT. In DNA, the CDR3 is TGTGCCAGCAGTGGAGGGACAGCCTCTAACACTGAAGCTTTCTTT. Translated, it gives CASSGGTASNTEAFF.

This chain uses TRBV13 with TRBJ1-2; D uncertain. The germline V gene has CDR1 PRHDT and CDR2 FYEKMQ (reference sequence). Between the trimmed V and J ends, which lost 5 bases and 14 bases, there was a span of 18 bases. CDR3 length: 12 residues. The CDR3 reads CASSPRPAVGTF. CDR3 nucleotide sequence: TGTGCCAGCAGCCCTAGGCCCGCAGTGGGAACCTTC.

This clonotype came up once. The chain has TRBV3-1 and TRBJ2-5, with TRBD1 matching 9 bases. The CDR3 is 16 amino acids. V gave up 1 base and J gave up 5 bases; unmatched junction bases: 8. The V gene's germline CDR1 is LGHDT and CDR2 YNNKEL (reference sequence). CDR3 region: CASSQAGTGTMETQYF. The CDR3 region has the DNA TGTGCCAGCAGCCAAGCCGGGACAGGGACAATGGAGACCCAGTACTTC.

This rearrangement joins TRBV6-5 to TRBJ2-3; tentative D call: TRBD2 (6 bases). Trimming shortened V by 2 bases and J by 2 bases, and 8 bases separated the two germline ends. The CDR3 totals 14 residues. Germline V gene data show CDR1 as MNHEY and CDR2 as SVGAGI. CDR3 region: CASSYAGPTDTQYF. The DNA of the CDR3 is TGTGCCAGCAGTTACGCGGGGCCCACAGATACGCAGTATTTT.

V usage is TRBV2 and J usage is TRBJ2-7; D might be TRBD2 (7 bases). V lost 6 bases and J lost 3, with 21 bases in between. The CDR3 contains 16 residues. Germline V gene sequence: CDR1 SNHLY, CDR2 FYNNEI. The CDR3 DNA reads as TGTGCCAGCAGATCCCCAAAGGGGGGACTAAACTACGAGCAGTACGTC. This sequence encodes CASRSPKGGLNYEQYV.

The V call is TRBV9, the J call TRBJ1-6; 9 bases line up with TRBD1. The germline gives CDR1 SGDLS, CDR2 YYNGEE. Trimming at V came to 0 bases and at J to 9 bases, leaving 1 base not matched to a gene. The CDR3 totals 14 residues. In DNA, the CDR3 is TGTGCCAGCAGCGTAGACAGGGGGCGTTCACCCCTCCACTTT. Encoded protein: CASSVDRGRSPLHF. The whole variable domain, filled in from reference TRBV9 and TRBJ1-6, reads DSGVTQTPKHLITATGQRVTLRCSPRSGDLSVYWYQQSLDQGLQFLIQYYNGEERAKGNILERFSAQQFPDLHSELNLSSLELGDSALYFCASSVDRGRSPLHFGNGTRLTVT.

V usage is TRBV18 and J usage is TRBJ2-1; TRBD1 matches at 7 bases. The CDR3 spans 15 residues. Germline lookup yields CDR1 KGHSH and CDR2 LQKENI. V lost 4 bases, J lost 4 bases, and 7 bases stayed unmatched. CDR3 residues: CASSQTGNRYNEQFF. As DNA, the CDR3 is TGTGCCAGCTCACAGACAGGGAATCGGTACAATGAGCAGTTCTTC.

This clonotype occurred a few times. This rearrangement joins TRBV12-3 or TRBV12-4 to TRBJ2-1; either TRBD1 or TRBD2 may supply D (5 bases each). Trimming removed 1 base at V and 1 base at J, with 5 bases between. The CDR3 length is 14 residues. CDR3 sequence: CASSLGGSYNEQFF. The CDR3, as DNA: TGTGCCAGCAGTTTAGGGGGGTCCTACAATGAGCAGTTCTTC.

This chain joins TRBV30 and TRBJ1-5; D is unresolved. Germline V gene lookup returns CDR1 GTSNPN and CDR2 SVGIG (reference sequence). The CDR3 runs to 11 residues. CDR3 bases: TGTGCATACGGCGAGGGTATAGCCCAGCATTTT. This gives the protein CAYGEGIAQHF. Supplemented by reference TRBV30 and TRBJ1-5, the full variable domain reads SQTIHQWPATLVQPVGSPLSLECTVEGTSNPNLYWYRQAAGRGLQLLFYSVGIGQISSEVPQNLSASRPQDRQFILSSKKLLLSDSGFYLCAYGEGIAQHFGDGTRLSIL.

The chain carries TRBV10-3 and TRBJ1-2; D is uncertain. CDR3 length: 13 amino acids. Germline lookup yields CDR1 ENHRY and CDR2 SYGVKD. The V end lost 2 bases, the J end lost 1 base, and 5 bases lay between the germline ends. CDR3 in DNA: TGTGCCATCAGTGAGGAGATTAACTATGGCTACACCTTC. Translated: CAISEEINYGYTF.

This chain connects TRBV5-1 to TRBJ2-6, with D perhaps TRBD1 (6 bases). Germline CDR1 reads SGHRS; CDR2 reads YFSETQ. V was shortened by 7 bases and J by 0 bases, with 20 bases between the two germline ends. The CDR3 covers 18 residues. CDR3 residues: CASGTGTPIGSGANVLTF. The CDR3 coding sequence is TGCGCCAGCGGGACCGGGACACCTATCGGCTCTGGGGCCAACGTCCTGACTTTC.

The count of this clonotype is one. The chain recombines TRBV3-1 with TRBJ2-5; 9 bases line up with TRBD1. The ends lost 5 bases at V and 5 bases at J; junction bases unmatched: 6. CDR3 length equals 14 residues. CDR1 is LGHDT, CDR2 YNNKEL, per germline (reference sequence). CDR3 protein: CASSSWDRDETQYF. The CDR3 DNA follows: TGTGCCAGCAGCTCGTGGGACAGGGACGAGACCCAGTACTTC.